Listed below are T cell receptor beta chains from one sample, sequenced in a study of vaccination effects on CD4 cells after COVID-19. TCRdb's table, derived via immunoSEQ multiplex PCR, lists solely in-frame clones and lacks some. The sample carries about 59,000 clones, 60% to 80% recorded once. Their specific antigens are unknown. Sequenced here: CD4+ T cells from PBMCs cultured with HCoV-OC43 spike peptides, sampled after COVID-19 vaccination. Every receptor here comes from a human donor who received a COVID-19 vaccine. CDR3s include the opening cysteine and the closing phenylalanine or tryptophan. Fields, in order: V gene, D gene, J gene, clone size, CDR3 DNA, CDR3 protein. The D gene is left open where the match is weak. Clone size is given for some rows only: seen once, a few or many times, or a class if the clone is expanded.

V gene: TRBV2; D gene: .; J gene: TRBJ1-1; clone size: once; CDR3 DNA: TGTGCCAGCAGGGGAGATGGTCAGAACACTGAAGCTTTCTTT; CDR3 protein: CASRGDGQNTEAFF
V gene: TRBV7-2; D gene: .; J gene: TRBJ1-4; clone size: .; CDR3 DNA: TGTGCCAGCAGCTTAGCCGGGACAACTAATGAAAAACTGTTTTTT; CDR3 protein: CASSLAGTTNEKLFF
V gene: TRBV3-1/TRBV3-2; D gene: TRBD1; J gene: TRBJ1-3; clone size: .; CDR3 DNA: TGTGCCAGCAGCGACCCGACAGGGCCCCTCTCTGGAAACACCATATATTTT; CDR3 protein: CASSDPTGPLSGNTIYF
V gene: TRBV6-1; D gene: TRBD1; J gene: TRBJ2-2; clone size: .; CDR3 DNA: TGTGCCAGCAGTGAATGGGGTAGGGGGCTCGGGGAGCTGTTTTTT; CDR3 protein: CASSEWGRGLGELFF
V gene: TRBV20-1; D gene: TRBD2; J gene: TRBJ2-3; clone size: .; CDR3 DNA: TGCAGTGCTAGTGACCCGGCGCGCGGGGGATCCAGGGATACGCAGTATTTT; CDR3 protein: CSASDPARGGSRDTQYF
V gene: TRBV24-1; D gene: TRBD1; J gene: TRBJ1-5; clone size: .; CDR3 DNA: TGTGCCACCAGCCCGGGACAGGGGTTGAGCCAGCCCCAGCATTTT; CDR3 protein: CATSPGQGLSQPQHF
V gene: TRBV6-6; D gene: .; J gene: TRBJ1-3; clone size: .; CDR3 DNA: TGTGCCAGCACCTCTCAGGATGGATACGGAAACACCATATATTTT; CDR3 protein: CASTSQDGYGNTIYF
V gene: TRBV19; D gene: .; J gene: TRBJ2-2; clone size: .; CDR3 DNA: TGTGCCAGTAGTATAGGCAGGGGTGACACCGGGGAGCTGTTTTTT; CDR3 protein: CASSIGRGDTGELFF
V gene: TRBV19; D gene: TRBD2; J gene: TRBJ2-3; clone size: .; CDR3 DNA: TGTGCCAGTAGTATCATAGCGGGGGGGAGCACAGATACGCAGTATTTT; CDR3 protein: CASSIIAGGSTDTQYF
V gene: TRBV18; D gene: .; J gene: TRBJ2-2; clone size: few; CDR3 DNA: TGTGCCAGCTCACTCCAAAACACCGGGGAGCTGTTTTTT; CDR3 protein: CASSLQNTGELFF
V gene: TRBV19; D gene: .; J gene: TRBJ1-2; clone size: .; CDR3 DNA: TGTGCCAGTAGTATCCCCGGGACACCGAACTATGGCTACACCTTC; CDR3 protein: CASSIPGTPNYGYTF
V gene: TRBV7-3; D gene: TRBD2; J gene: TRBJ2-2; clone size: .; CDR3 DNA: TGTGCCAGCAGCACGGGGACGCGGGGGGGCCCCGGGGAGCTGTTTTTT; CDR3 protein: CASSTGTRGGPGELFF
V gene: TRBV6-5; D gene: TRBD1; J gene: TRBJ1-2; clone size: once; CDR3 DNA: TGTGCCAGCAGCTGGGACAGGGGCTATGGCTACACCTTC; CDR3 protein: CASSWDRGYGYTF
V gene: TRBV15; D gene: .; J gene: TRBJ1-5; clone size: few; CDR3 DNA: TGTGCCACCAGCAGAACGGATCAGCCCCAGCATTTT; CDR3 protein: CATSRTDQPQHF
V gene: TRBV28; D gene: .; J gene: TRBJ2-2; clone size: .; CDR3 DNA: TGTGCCAGCAGAGAGCGAATCACCGGGGAGCTGTTTTTT; CDR3 protein: CASRERITGELFF
V gene: TRBV7-9; D gene: .; J gene: TRBJ1-1; clone size: .; CDR3 DNA: TGTGCCAGCAGCTATATACTTGGCACTGAAGCTTTCTTT; CDR3 protein: CASSYILGTEAFF
V gene: TRBV5-1; D gene: .; J gene: TRBJ1-6; clone size: few; CDR3 DNA: TGCGCCAGCAGCAGTGAAGATAATTCACCCCTCCACTTT; CDR3 protein: CASSSEDNSPLHF
V gene: TRBV4-1; D gene: .; J gene: TRBJ1-3; clone size: .; CDR3 DNA: TGCGCCAGCAGCCAGGTTGACATGGGCCTCTCTGGAAACACCATATATTTT; CDR3 protein: CASSQVDMGLSGNTIYF
V gene: TRBV10-3; D gene: TRBD2; J gene: TRBJ2-4; clone size: once; CDR3 DNA: TGTGCCATCAGTCGGACACTCGGGGAGGGCAAAAACATTCAGTACTTC; CDR3 protein: CAISRTLGEGKNIQYF
V gene: TRBV6-5; D gene: .; J gene: TRBJ1-2; clone size: few; CDR3 DNA: TGTGCCAGCAGTTCAAACCTCATTTCCTATGGCTACACCTTC; CDR3 protein: CASSSNLISYGYTF
V gene: TRBV30; D gene: .; J gene: TRBJ1-2; clone size: .; CDR3 DNA: TGTGCCTGGAGTACCCCTTTGAGGTTACGGGTTCGCGACTATGGCTACACCTTC; CDR3 protein: CAWSTPLRLRVRDYGYTF
V gene: TRBV29-1; D gene: TRBD1; J gene: TRBJ1-1; clone size: .; CDR3 DNA: TGCAGCGTGTCCGGGACAGTGAACACTGAAGCTTTCTTT; CDR3 protein: CSVSGTVNTEAFF
V gene: TRBV7-2; D gene: TRBD2; J gene: TRBJ2-1; clone size: .; CDR3 DNA: TGTGCCAGCAGCCCGTCCGGGGGGGGCCATGAGCAGTTCTTC; CDR3 protein: CASSPSGGGHEQFF
V gene: TRBV12-3/TRBV12-4; D gene: .; J gene: TRBJ1-2; clone size: few; CDR3 DNA: TGTGCCAGCAGTTACGGGTCCGACTATGGCTACACCTTC; CDR3 protein: CASSYGSDYGYTF
V gene: TRBV9; D gene: .; J gene: TRBJ1-5; clone size: .; CDR3 DNA: TGTGCCAGCAGCGTAGCAGGGGTCAATCAGCCCCAGCATTTT; CDR3 protein: CASSVAGVNQPQHF
V gene: TRBV6-5; D gene: .; J gene: TRBJ1-4; clone size: .; CDR3 DNA: TGTGCCAGCAGGCCTTCCTTGGGTGCTAATGAAAAACTGTTTTTT; CDR3 protein: CASRPSLGANEKLFF
V gene: TRBV19; D gene: .; J gene: TRBJ1-5; clone size: .; CDR3 DNA: TGTGCCAGTAGTATTGCATTTCGGGCACAGCCCCAGCATTTT; CDR3 protein: CASSIAFRAQPQHF
V gene: TRBV24-1; D gene: .; J gene: TRBJ2-5; clone size: .; CDR3 DNA: TGTGCCACCAGTGATCCCCGGGCCCAAGAGACCCAGTACTTC; CDR3 protein: CATSDPRAQETQYF
V gene: TRBV6-2/TRBV6-3; D gene: .; J gene: TRBJ2-2; clone size: .; CDR3 DNA: TGTGCCAGCAGTAGGTGGGACCCTAGAGGGGAGCTGTTTTTT; CDR3 protein: CASSRWDPRGELFF
V gene: TRBV6-2/TRBV6-3; D gene: .; J gene: TRBJ2-2; clone size: few; CDR3 DNA: TGTGCCAGCAGCGACGAGACAGCAATCTCGGAGCTGTTTTTT; CDR3 protein: CASSDETAISELFF
V gene: TRBV3-1/TRBV3-2; D gene: TRBD2; J gene: TRBJ2-2; clone size: .; CDR3 DNA: TGTGCCAGCAGCCAAGAGGCTCTGGGACTAGCGACCACCGGGGAGCTGTTTTTT; CDR3 protein: CASSQEALGLATTGELFF
V gene: TRBV11-2; D gene: TRBD2; J gene: TRBJ2-5; clone size: once; CDR3 DNA: TGTGCCAGCAGCACCCGACTAGCGGGGGCCGCACGAGGGGGAGAGACCCAGTACTTC; CDR3 protein: CASSTRLAGAARGGETQYF
V gene: TRBV24-1; D gene: .; J gene: TRBJ2-3; clone size: .; CDR3 DNA: TGTGCCACCAGTGATCCCATAGATACGCAGTATTTT; CDR3 protein: CATSDPIDTQYF
V gene: TRBV9; D gene: .; J gene: TRBJ1-2; clone size: .; CDR3 DNA: TGTGCCAGCAGCGTAGATCATAAGGGCTACGATGGCTACACCTTC; CDR3 protein: CASSVDHKGYDGYTF
V gene: TRBV7-8; D gene: TRBD1; J gene: TRBJ2-5; clone size: .; CDR3 DNA: TGTGCCAGCAGCTTACGGGACAGGAAAGAGACCCAGTACTTC; CDR3 protein: CASSLRDRKETQYF
V gene: TRBV29-1; D gene: .; J gene: TRBJ2-3; clone size: .; CDR3 DNA: TGCAGCGTTGACCTCGGGCAAGATACGCAGTATTTT; CDR3 protein: CSVDLGQDTQYF
V gene: TRBV14; D gene: .; J gene: TRBJ1-2; clone size: .; CDR3 DNA: TGTGCCAGCAGCCCGGTCGCTAACTATGGCTACACCTTC; CDR3 protein: CASSPVANYGYTF